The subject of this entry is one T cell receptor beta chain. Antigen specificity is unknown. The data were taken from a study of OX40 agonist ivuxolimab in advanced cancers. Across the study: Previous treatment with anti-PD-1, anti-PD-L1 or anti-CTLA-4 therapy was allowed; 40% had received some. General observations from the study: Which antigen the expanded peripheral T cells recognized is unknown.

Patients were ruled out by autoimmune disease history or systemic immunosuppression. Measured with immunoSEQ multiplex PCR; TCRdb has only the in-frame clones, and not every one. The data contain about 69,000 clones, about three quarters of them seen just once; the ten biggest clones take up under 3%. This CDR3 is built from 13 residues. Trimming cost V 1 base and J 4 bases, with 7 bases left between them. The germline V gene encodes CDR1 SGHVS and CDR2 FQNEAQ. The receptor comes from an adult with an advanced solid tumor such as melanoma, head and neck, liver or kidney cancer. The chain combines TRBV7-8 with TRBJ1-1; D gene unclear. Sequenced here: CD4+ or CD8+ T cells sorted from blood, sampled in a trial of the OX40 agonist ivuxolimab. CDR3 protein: CASSLGTGTEAFF. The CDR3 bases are TGTGCCAGCAGCTTAGGGACGGGCACTGAAGCTTTCTTT. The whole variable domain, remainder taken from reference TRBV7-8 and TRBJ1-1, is GAGVSQSPRYKVAKRGQDVALRCDPISGHVSLFWYQQALGQGPEFLTYFQNEAQLDKSGLPSDRFFAERPEGSVSTLKIQRTQQEDSAVYLCASSLGTGTEAFFGQGTRLTVV.